The 3 T cell receptor beta chains in this list originate from one sample, sequenced in a study of blood T cell repertoires in COVID-19. Clones were sequenced by immunoSEQ multiplex PCR, and TCRdb holds only the in-frame ones, with some missing. The data show some 420,000 clones, more than 80% seen once. What was sequenced was PBMCs or T cells enriched from blood (not recorded which). These receptors came from a man aged 30-40 years who had recovered from COVID-19.

The J gene is TRBJ2-7, the V gene TRBV7-8; TRBD2 is a possible D gene (6 bases). CDR3 length: 14 residues. Germline lookup yields CDR1 SGHVS and CDR2 FQNEAQ. V lost 0 bases, J lost 2 bases, and 8 bases lay in between. The CDR3 DNA sequence: TGTGCCAGCAGCTTAGCGGAGGGACCCTACGAGCAGTACTTC. It is translated as CASSLAEGPYEQYF.

This clone was counted between two and nine times. The germline gene is not matched at one end of the junction; a read error may be the cause. The J gene is TRBJ2-3, the V gene TRBV5-3; TRBD2 agrees at 9 bases. TRBV5-3 falls under the ORF class, with uncertain function. CDR3 size: 17 residues. The CDR3 DNA follows: TGTGTCAGAAGCCCCCCCCTTAGCGGGGGTATCACAGATACGCAGTATTTT. It is translated as CVRSPPLSGGITDTQYF.

The chain uses TRBV3-1 (or the pseudogene TRBV3-2) and TRBJ1-1, with 8 bases lining up with TRBD1. The CDR3 totals 16 residues. V lost 2 bases and J lost 0; bases outside the gene matches: 5. The germline CDR1 and CDR2 sequences are LGHDT and YNNKEL (reference sequence). CDR3 residues: CASSQMTGAMNTEAFF. The CDR3 region has the DNA TGTGCCAGCAGCCAAATGACAGGGGCCATGAACACTGAAGCTTTCTTT.